A selection of T cell receptor beta chains follows, all from one sample in a study of blood T cell repertoires in COVID-19. The table came from immunoSEQ multiplex PCR; TCRdb's copy has only in-frame clones and leaves some out. In the table there are approximately 500,000 clones, 80% to 90% of which are singletons. The sample consisted of peripheral blood. These receptors all stem from a human donor in a cohort sampled during active COVID-19. Both conserved end residues are part of each CDR3. The D gene is left open where the match is weak. A row's size may be missing; if present it is once, few, many or a size class.

clone_size: once
j_call: TRBJ1-5
v_call: TRBV5-5
cdr3_length: 15
d_call: NA
cdr3_aa: CASSGGWQGNQPQHF
cdr3_nt: TGTGCCAGCAGCGGGGGGTGGCAGGGCAATCAGCCCCAGCATTTT

clone_size: NA
j_call: TRBJ2-2
v_call: TRBV7-3
cdr3_length: 16
d_call: NA
cdr3_aa: CASSLTPGVRTGELFF
cdr3_nt: TGTGCCAGCAGCTTAACGCCTGGAGTCCGAACCGGGGAGCTGTTTTTT

clone_size: NA
j_call: TRBJ2-5
v_call: TRBV7-3
cdr3_length: 15
d_call: TRBD2
cdr3_aa: CASSTSGRAGETQYF
cdr3_nt: TGTGCCAGCAGCACAAGCGGGAGGGCCGGGGAGACCCAGTACTTC

clone_size: NA
j_call: TRBJ1-5
v_call: TRBV28
cdr3_length: 13
d_call: TRBD1
cdr3_aa: CASSRGSNQPQHF
cdr3_nt: TGTGCCAGCAGCAGGGGGAGCAATCAGCCCCAGCATTTT

clone_size: NA
j_call: TRBJ2-5
v_call: TRBV21-1
cdr3_length: 16
d_call: NA
cdr3_aa: CASSTHLTDRQETQYF
cdr3_nt: TGTGCCAGCAGCACTCACCTAACAGACAGACAAGAGACCCAGTACTTC

clone_size: NA
j_call: TRBJ1-1
v_call: TRBV3-1/TRBV3-2
cdr3_length: 16
d_call: NA
cdr3_aa: CASSRPGGLMNTEAFF
cdr3_nt: TGTGCCAGCAGCCGGCCGGGGGGTCTCATGAACACTGAAGCTTTCTTT

clone_size: NA
j_call: TRBJ2-1
v_call: TRBV3-1/TRBV3-2
cdr3_length: 16
d_call: TRBD2
cdr3_aa: CASSLGLAGGYNEQFF
cdr3_nt: TGTGCCAGCAGTCTCGGACTAGCGGGAGGTTACAATGAGCAGTTCTTC

clone_size: NA
j_call: TRBJ2-7
v_call: TRBV4-3
cdr3_length: 13
d_call: NA
cdr3_aa: CASSQDRGNEQYF
cdr3_nt: TGCGCCAGCAGCCAAGACAGGGGCAACGAGCAGTACTTC

clone_size: NA
j_call: TRBJ2-3
v_call: TRBV5-1
cdr3_length: 14
d_call: NA
cdr3_aa: CASLGGLDTDTQYF
cdr3_nt: TGCGCCAGCCTCGGGGGGCTCGACACAGATACGCAGTATTTT

clone_size: NA
j_call: TRBJ1-5
v_call: TRBV7-2
cdr3_length: 16
d_call: TRBD1
cdr3_aa: CASSFKGAGSNQPQHF
cdr3_nt: TGTGCCAGCAGCTTCAAGGGGGCAGGAAGCAATCAGCCCCAGCATTTT

clone_size: NA
j_call: TRBJ1-4
v_call: TRBV19
cdr3_length: 14
d_call: NA
cdr3_aa: CASTNRLQSEKLFF
cdr3_nt: TGTGCCAGTACTAACAGGCTCCAGAGTGAAAAACTGTTTTTT

clone_size: NA
j_call: TRBJ2-1
v_call: TRBV9
cdr3_length: 17
d_call: TRBD2
cdr3_aa: CASSLNPGTSGNNEQFF
cdr3_nt: TGTGCCAGCAGCCTCAATCCCGGGACTAGCGGCAACAATGAGCAGTTCTTC

clone_size: NA
j_call: TRBJ2-7
v_call: TRBV7-2
cdr3_length: 16
d_call: TRBD2
cdr3_aa: CASSLSGSGGLYEQYF
cdr3_nt: TGTGCCAGCAGCTTATCAGGTAGCGGGGGCCTCTACGAGCAGTACTTC

clone_size: NA
j_call: TRBJ2-3
v_call: TRBV19
cdr3_length: 14
d_call: NA
cdr3_aa: CASRGAGSTDTQYF
cdr3_nt: TGTGCCAGTAGAGGGGCAGGGAGCACAGATACGCAGTATTTT

clone_size: NA
j_call: TRBJ1-5
v_call: TRBV6-1
cdr3_length: 17
d_call: TRBD1
cdr3_aa: CASSEGPLGQGHQPQHF
cdr3_nt: TGTGCCAGCAGTGAAGGCCCTCTTGGACAGGGTCATCAGCCCCAGCATTTT

clone_size: NA
j_call: TRBJ1-1
v_call: TRBV5-1
cdr3_length: 16
d_call: NA
cdr3_aa: CASSRDSQSGNTEAFF
cdr3_nt: TGCGCCAGCAGCCGGGACTCTCAAAGTGGGAACACTGAAGCTTTCTTT

clone_size: NA
j_call: TRBJ2-3
v_call: TRBV3-1/TRBV3-2
cdr3_length: 14
d_call: NA
cdr3_aa: CASSARGTTDTQYF
cdr3_nt: TGTGCCAGCTCTGCAAGGGGAACTACAGATACGCAGTATTTT

clone_size: NA
j_call: TRBJ1-1
v_call: TRBV24-1
cdr3_length: 13
d_call: TRBD1
cdr3_aa: CATQDRSYTEAFF
cdr3_nt: TGTGCCACACAGGACAGGTCTTACACTGAAGCTTTCTTT

clone_size: NA
j_call: TRBJ1-2
v_call: TRBV9
cdr3_length: 14
d_call: TRBD1
cdr3_aa: CASSGQGASWGYTF
cdr3_nt: TGTGCCAGCAGCGGACAGGGGGCTAGCTGGGGCTACACCTTC

clone_size: NA
j_call: TRBJ1-5
v_call: TRBV6-2/TRBV6-3
cdr3_length: 15
d_call: NA
cdr3_aa: CASSYSAGINQPQHF
cdr3_nt: TGTGCCAGCAGTTACTCAGCAGGAATCAATCAGCCCCAGCATTTT

clone_size: few
j_call: TRBJ1-5
v_call: TRBV7-2
cdr3_length: 15
d_call: TRBD1
cdr3_aa: CASSLGGQGNQPQHF
cdr3_nt: TGTGCCAGCAGCTTAGGAGGACAGGGAAATCAGCCCCAGCATTTT

clone_size: NA
j_call: TRBJ2-7
v_call: TRBV7-8
cdr3_length: 14
d_call: NA
cdr3_aa: CASSAGASAYEQYF
cdr3_nt: TGTGCCAGCAGCGCTGGGGCTAGCGCCTACGAGCAGTACTTC

clone_size: NA
j_call: TRBJ1-5
v_call: TRBV5-1
cdr3_length: 15
d_call: NA
cdr3_aa: CASSLGGGSNQPQHF
cdr3_nt: TGCGCCAGCAGCTTGGGCGGGGGATCCAATCAGCCCCAGCATTTT

clone_size: once
j_call: TRBJ1-1
v_call: TRBV7-9
cdr3_length: 15
d_call: TRBD1
cdr3_aa: CASRRGQQEVTEAFF
cdr3_nt: TGTGCCAGCAGGAGGGGACAGCAAGAAGTCACTGAAGCTTTCTTT

clone_size: once
j_call: TRBJ1-2
v_call: TRBV5-5
cdr3_length: 16
d_call: TRBD1
cdr3_aa: CASSGQGARDGYGYTF
cdr3_nt: TGTGCCAGCTCTGGACAGGGAGCTCGGGATGGGTATGGCTACACCTTC

clone_size: NA
j_call: TRBJ1-3
v_call: TRBV5-3
cdr3_length: 19
d_call: TRBD1
cdr3_aa: CARSGTGAPDHRTVNTIYF
cdr3_nt: TGTGCCAGAAGCGGAACAGGGGCCCCAGACCACCGGACCGTAAACACCATATATTTT

clone_size: NA
j_call: TRBJ2-3
v_call: TRBV27
cdr3_length: 14
d_call: NA
cdr3_aa: CASSSGQYTDTQYF
cdr3_nt: TGTGCCAGCAGTTCCGGACAGTACACAGATACGCAGTATTTT

clone_size: once
j_call: TRBJ2-3
v_call: TRBV23-1
cdr3_length: 15
d_call: TRBD1
cdr3_aa: CASISSGQGTDTQYF
cdr3_nt: TGCGCCAGCATTTCGAGTGGACAGGGAACAGATACGCAGTATTTT

clone_size: NA
j_call: TRBJ2-2
v_call: TRBV5-1
cdr3_length: 17
d_call: TRBD2
cdr3_aa: CASSHYPEREGTGELFF
cdr3_nt: TGCGCCAGCAGTCACTATCCAGAGCGGGAGGGGACCGGGGAGCTGTTTTTT

clone_size: NA
j_call: TRBJ1-5
v_call: TRBV30
cdr3_length: 16
d_call: TRBD1
cdr3_aa: CAWSLKTGGNGQPQHF
cdr3_nt: TGTGCCTGGAGCCTTAAGACAGGGGGCAATGGACAGCCCCAGCATTTT

clone_size: NA
j_call: TRBJ2-7
v_call: TRBV6-1
cdr3_length: 15
d_call: TRBD2
cdr3_aa: CASSEEGGRASEQYF
cdr3_nt: TGTGCCAGCAGTGAAGAGGGCGGGAGGGCCTCGGAGCAGTACTTC

clone_size: NA
j_call: TRBJ2-3
v_call: TRBV5-5
cdr3_length: 13
d_call: TRBD1
cdr3_aa: CASSPQGADTQYF
cdr3_nt: TGTGCCAGCAGCCCACAGGGGGCAGATACGCAGTATTTT

clone_size: NA
j_call: TRBJ2-7
v_call: TRBV27
cdr3_length: 13
d_call: TRBD1
cdr3_aa: CASRRQGPYEQYF
cdr3_nt: TGTGCCAGCAGGAGACAGGGCCCCTACGAGCAGTACTTC

clone_size: NA
j_call: TRBJ2-5
v_call: TRBV24-1
cdr3_length: 13
d_call: TRBD2
cdr3_aa: CATSGGSEETQYF
cdr3_nt: TGTGCCACCAGCGGGGGGAGCGAAGAGACCCAGTACTTC

clone_size: NA
j_call: TRBJ2-5
v_call: TRBV15
cdr3_length: 15
d_call: TRBD1
cdr3_aa: CATSRSGQTQETQYF
cdr3_nt: TGTGCCACCAGCAGGTCGGGACAGACACAAGAGACCCAGTACTTC

clone_size: NA
j_call: TRBJ2-2
v_call: TRBV12-5
cdr3_length: 14
d_call: NA
cdr3_aa: CATLRRGRTGELFF
cdr3_nt: TGTGCTACTCTTAGGCGGGGCCGTACCGGGGAGCTGTTTTTT

clone_size: NA
j_call: TRBJ1-2
v_call: TRBV7-9
cdr3_length: 12
d_call: NA
cdr3_aa: CAGGTDDYGYTF
cdr3_nt: TGTGCGGGGGGGACGGATGACTATGGCTACACCTTC